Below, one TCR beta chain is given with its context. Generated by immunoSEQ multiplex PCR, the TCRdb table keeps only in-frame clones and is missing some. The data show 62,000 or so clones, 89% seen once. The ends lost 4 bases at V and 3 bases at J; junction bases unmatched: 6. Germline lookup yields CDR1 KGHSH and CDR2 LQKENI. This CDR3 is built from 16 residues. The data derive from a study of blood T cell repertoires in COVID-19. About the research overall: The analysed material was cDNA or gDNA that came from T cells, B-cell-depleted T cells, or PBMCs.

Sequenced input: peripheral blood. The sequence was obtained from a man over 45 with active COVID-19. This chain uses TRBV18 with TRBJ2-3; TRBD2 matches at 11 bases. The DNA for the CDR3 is TGTGCCAGCTCACTCTTAGCGGGGGGGCCAACAGATACGCAGTATTTT. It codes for CASSLLAGGPTDTQYF.